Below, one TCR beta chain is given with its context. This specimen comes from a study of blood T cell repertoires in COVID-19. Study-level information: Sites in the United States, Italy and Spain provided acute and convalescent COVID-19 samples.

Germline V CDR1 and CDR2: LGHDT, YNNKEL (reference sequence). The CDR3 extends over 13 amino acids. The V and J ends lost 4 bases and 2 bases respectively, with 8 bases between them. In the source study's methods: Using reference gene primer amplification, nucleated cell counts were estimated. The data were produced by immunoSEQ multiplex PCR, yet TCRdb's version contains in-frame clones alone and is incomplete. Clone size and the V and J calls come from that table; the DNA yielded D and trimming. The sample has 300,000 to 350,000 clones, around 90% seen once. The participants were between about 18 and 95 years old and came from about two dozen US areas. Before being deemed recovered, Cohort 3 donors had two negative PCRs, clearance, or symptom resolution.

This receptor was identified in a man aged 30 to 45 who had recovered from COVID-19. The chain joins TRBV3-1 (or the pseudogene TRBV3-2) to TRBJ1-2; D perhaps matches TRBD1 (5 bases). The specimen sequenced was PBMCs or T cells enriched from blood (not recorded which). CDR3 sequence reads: CASSPGGNYGYTF. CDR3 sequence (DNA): TGTGCCAGCAGCCCCGGGGGGAACTATGGCTACACCTTC.